Sequencing of this TCR beta chain was carried out in a study of cytomegalovirus exposure and HLA in healthy donors. Broader study findings: Roughly uniform depth of sequencing across donors was assumed in presence/absence analyses. Per published accounts, TCR beta sequences correctly predicted the HLA-A and HLA-B alleles of most subjects. Productive status was seen about 90% or about 30% of the time for most TCR beta V segments in an earlier analysis.

Donors likely had unrecorded immune exposures despite being nominally healthy when sampled. Worth noting for this clone: The target antigen is unknown.

PCR amplification relied on 60 Vbeta primers (plus 13 Jbeta primers). TCRdb's table, derived via immunoSEQ multiplex PCR, lists solely in-frame clones and lacks some. The sample lists under 150,000 clones, around four fifths occurring once. The V and J ends lost 3 bases and 2 bases respectively, with 14 bases between them. Germline CDR1 is LNHDA and CDR2 is SQIVND (reference sequence). The CDR3 extends over 15 amino acids. Input material: PBMCs. The clonotype comes from a boy aged 5-17 years in good health and CMV-seronegative. This chain uses TRBV19 with TRBJ2-7; D unresolved. The CDR3 reads CASSIRREITYEQYF. CDR3 coding DNA: TGTGCCAGTAGTATTAGGAGAGAAATCACCTACGAGCAGTACTTC. The full variable domain, rest sourced from reference TRBV19 and TRBJ2-7, is DGGITQSPKYLFRKEGQNVTLSCEQNLNHDAMYWYRQDPGQGLRLIYYSQIVNDFQKGDIAEGYSVSREKKESFPLTVTSAQKNPTAFYLCASSIRREITYEQYFGPGTRLTVT.